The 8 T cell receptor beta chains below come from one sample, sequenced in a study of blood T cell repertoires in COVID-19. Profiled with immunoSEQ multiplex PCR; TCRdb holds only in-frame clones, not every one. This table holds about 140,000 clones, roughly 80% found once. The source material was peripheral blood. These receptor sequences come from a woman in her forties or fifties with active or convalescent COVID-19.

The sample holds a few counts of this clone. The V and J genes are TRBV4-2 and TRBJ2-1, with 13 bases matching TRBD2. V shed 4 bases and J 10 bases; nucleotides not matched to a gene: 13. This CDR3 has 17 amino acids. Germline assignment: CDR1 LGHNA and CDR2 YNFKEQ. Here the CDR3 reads CASSLGGTSGVGGEQFF. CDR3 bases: TGTGCCAGCAGCCTTGGGGGGACTAGCGGGGTTGGTGGGGAGCAGTTCTTC.

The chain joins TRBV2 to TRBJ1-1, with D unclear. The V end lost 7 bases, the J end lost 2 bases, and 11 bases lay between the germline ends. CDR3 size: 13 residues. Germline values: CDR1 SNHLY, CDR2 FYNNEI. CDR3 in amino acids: CASTQTLNTEAFF. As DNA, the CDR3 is TGTGCCAGCACCCAAACCCTAAACACTGAAGCTTTCTTT.

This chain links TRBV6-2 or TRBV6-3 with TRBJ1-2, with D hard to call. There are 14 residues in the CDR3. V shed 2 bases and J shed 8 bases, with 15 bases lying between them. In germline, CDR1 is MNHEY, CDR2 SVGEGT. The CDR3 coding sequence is TGTGCCAGCAGTTACGCCGGACCCGGAGGGGGCTACACCTTC. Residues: CASSYAGPGGGYTF.

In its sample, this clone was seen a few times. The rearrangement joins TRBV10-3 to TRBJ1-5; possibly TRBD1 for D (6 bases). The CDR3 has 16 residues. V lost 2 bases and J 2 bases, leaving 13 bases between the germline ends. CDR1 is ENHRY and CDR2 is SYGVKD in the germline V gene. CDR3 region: CAISEGDTRGNQPQHF. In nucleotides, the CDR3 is TGTGCCATCAGTGAGGGGGACACAAGGGGCAATCAGCCCCAGCATTTT.

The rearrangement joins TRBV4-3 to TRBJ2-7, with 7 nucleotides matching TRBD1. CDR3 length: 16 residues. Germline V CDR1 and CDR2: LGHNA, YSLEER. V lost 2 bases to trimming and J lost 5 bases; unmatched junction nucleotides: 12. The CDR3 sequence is CASSQRAGGSLNEQYF. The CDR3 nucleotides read TGCGCCAGCAGCCAAAGGGCAGGGGGAAGCCTCAACGAGCAGTACTTC.

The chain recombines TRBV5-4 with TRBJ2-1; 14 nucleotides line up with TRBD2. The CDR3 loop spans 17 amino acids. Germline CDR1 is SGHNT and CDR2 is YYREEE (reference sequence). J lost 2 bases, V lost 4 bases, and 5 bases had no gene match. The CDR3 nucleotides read TGTGCCAGCAGCAAGACTAGCGGGGGGGCGACCTACAATGAGCAGTTCTTC. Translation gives CASSKTSGGATYNEQFF. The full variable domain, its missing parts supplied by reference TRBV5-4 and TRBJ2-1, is ETGVTQSPTHLIKTRGQQVTLRCSSQSGHNTVSWYQQALGQGPQFIFQYYREEENGRGNFPPRFSGLQFPNYSSELNVNALELDDSALYLCASSKTSGGATYNEQFFGPGTRLTVL.

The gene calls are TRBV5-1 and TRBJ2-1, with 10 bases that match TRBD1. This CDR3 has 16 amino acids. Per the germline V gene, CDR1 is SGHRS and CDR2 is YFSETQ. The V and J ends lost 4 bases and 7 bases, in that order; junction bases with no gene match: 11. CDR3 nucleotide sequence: TGCGCCAGCAGCGATAACCCGGGACAGGGGCGGAATGAGCAGTTCTTC. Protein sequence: CASSDNPGQGRNEQFF. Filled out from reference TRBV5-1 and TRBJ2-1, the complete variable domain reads KAGVTQTPRYLIKTRGQQVTLSCSPISGHRSVSWYQQTPGQGLQFLFEYFSETQRNKGNFPGRFSGRQFSNSRSEMNVSTLELGDSALYLCASSDNPGQGRNEQFFGPGTRLTVL.

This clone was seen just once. CDR3 in DNA: TGTGCCAGCAGCTTTCTGAGCGGGAGGTCCTACAATGAGCAGTTCTTC. Translating it yields CASSFLSGRSYNEQFF. The rearrangement links TRBV7-2 to TRBJ2-1; 9 bases match TRBD2. The germline V gene encodes CDR1 SGHTA and CDR2 FQGNSA. CDR3 length equals 16 residues. Trimming took 3 bases from V and 1 from J; bases not matched to a gene: 4.